This T cell receptor beta chain was sequenced for a study of identical twins. Overall study findings and caveats: Twins' excess sharing was less marked for out-of-frame beta sequences.

Of note for this clonotype: Its antigen is undetermined. One end of the junction varies from germline; a read error may be responsible.

Each CDR3 protein is one row after TCRdb ran MiXCR on the 5' RACE reads. The sample holds fewer than 500,000 distinct CDR3 sequences, roughly 24% seen once. These data were also filed under a second study, of T cells expressing NK-cell markers. That work contributes: Obtained from sorted CD3+CD56+NKG2C+, CD3+CD56+NKG2C- and CD3+CD56-NKG2C+ T cells were the TCR beta repertoires. Seven of the eight sequenced donors were classified as HCMV-seropositive, and one was classified as seronegative. Similarly, these clonotypes led the CD3+CD56-NKG2C+ fraction as well in four donors.

This clonotype was sampled from a woman between 18 and 29 years old in good health. Material: CD4+ T cells sorted from blood.

Written as DNA, the CDR3 is TGCGCCAGCAGCCTAACGGGGTTCTCCTACAATAAGCAGTTCTTC. Protein sequence: CASSLTGFSYNKQFF. The genes are TRBV5-1 and TRBJ2-1, with D tentatively TRBD2 (5 bases). Per the germline V gene, CDR1 is SGHRS and CDR2 is YFSETQ. This CDR3 spans 15 amino acids.